Listed here are 14 T cell receptor beta chains from one sample, sequenced in a study of CD8 T cells in Susac syndrome. Reverse transcription of roughly 0.5 to 1 ug RNA was performed with random hexamers. MiXCR, run by TCRdb on the immunoSEQ multiplex PCR reads, gives a single entry per CDR3 protein. The sample lists about 150,000 distinct CDR3 sequences, roughly 94% seen once, with 0.2% to 0.25% in the top ten. What was sequenced was CD8+ T cells from PBMCs. These receptors all come from a human donor with multiple sclerosis.

V is TRBV9 and J is TRBJ2-5; TRBD2 might be the D (5 bases). Germline lookup yields CDR1 SGDLS and CDR2 YYNGEE. Trimming took 3 bases from V and 5 from J, leaving 20 bases between them. The CDR3 consists of 16 residues. The CDR3 coding sequence is TGTGCCAGCAGCGCCTTACACGAGGGTCGTAGGGAGACCCAGTACTTC. Encoded protein: CASSALHEGRRETQYF.

The J gene is TRBJ1-2, the V gene TRBV29-1; tentatively, D is TRBD1 (6 bases). CDR3 length: 13 residues. V was trimmed by 2 bases and J by 1 base, leaving 8 bases between them. The germline V gene has CDR1 SQVTM and CDR2 ANQGSEA. The CDR3 here is CSVETGLNYGYTF. The CDR3 region has the DNA TGCAGCGTTGAAACAGGGCTTAACTATGGCTACACCTTC.

The rearrangement uses TRBV27 and TRBJ1-2; no clear D gene. This CDR3 spans 13 amino acids. Germline values: CDR1 MNHEY, CDR2 SMNVEV (reference sequence). V shed 0 bases and J shed 7 bases, with 9 bases lying between them. CDR3 coding DNA: TGTGCCAGCAGTTTATCGCGGACGAGTGGCTACACCTTC. Its protein is CASSLSRTSGYTF.

The chain has TRBV28 and TRBJ2-7; TRBD1 agrees at 8 bases. Germline CDR1 and CDR2: MDHEN and SYDVKM. V lost 6 bases to trimming and J lost 6 bases; unmatched junction nucleotides: 7. CDR3 size: 13 residues. Here the CDR3 reads CASREGQGREQYF. The CDR3 DNA is TGTGCCAGCAGAGAAGGACAGGGTCGCGAGCAGTACTTC.

This chain connects TRBV20-1 to TRBJ1-1; D remains unclear. The V gene lost 3 bases and the J gene lost 4 bases, with 3 bases spanning the gap. This CDR3 is 10 amino acids long. CDR1 and CDR2 (germline): DFQATT, SNEGSKA (reference sequence). CDR3 protein: CSASVTEAFF. CDR3 nucleotide sequence: TGCAGTGCTAGTGTCACTGAAGCTTTCTTT.

The chain links TRBV2 to TRBJ1-2; D gene unclear. Trimming stripped 6 bases from V and 0 bases from J, with 14 bases between. The germline V gene encodes CDR1 SNHLY and CDR2 FYNNEI. This CDR3 spans 15 amino acids. CDR3 sequence reads: CASSDLNRSNYGYTF. The CDR3 DNA reads as TGTGCCAGCAGCGACCTAAACAGATCTAACTATGGCTACACCTTC.

CDR3 DNA sequence: TGTGCCTGGCCGGACCGGGGTCGGGCTTTCTTT. It yields the protein CAWPDRGRAFF. The gene calls are TRBV30 and TRBJ1-1; no firm D call. V gave up 5 bases and J gave up 11 bases, with 15 bases separating them. The CDR3 runs 11 residues. Germline V gene sequence: CDR1 GTSNPN, CDR2 SVGIG (reference sequence).

The chain combines TRBV27 with TRBJ1-2; D gene ambiguous. This CDR3 contains 11 residues. Germline V lookup: CDR1 MNHEY, CDR2 SMNVEV (reference sequence). V lost 10 bases and J lost 7, with 13 bases in between. The CDR3, as DNA: TGTGCCACGGCTGTGGCGGGTGGCTACACCTTC. It is translated as CATAVAGGYTF.

The chain links TRBV20-1 to TRBJ2-2; 7 bases are shared with TRBD1. V was clipped by 5 bases and J by 5 bases; unmatched bases: 8. In germline, CDR1 is DFQATT, CDR2 SNEGSKA (reference sequence). The CDR3 extends over 14 amino acids. CDR3 nucleotide sequence: TGCAGTGCTCTATCCGGGACAGAGACCGGGGAGCTGTTTTTT. It translates to CSALSGTETGELFF.

The chain carries TRBV7-9 and TRBJ2-1; tentatively, D is TRBD1 (7 bases). The CDR3 length is 14 residues. Germline values: CDR1 SEHNR, CDR2 FQNEAQ (reference sequence). Trimming shortened V by 4 bases and J by 8 bases, and 15 bases separated the two germline ends. CDR3 amino acids: CASSYRQGGHEQFF. DNA of the CDR3: TGTGCCAGCAGCTACCGACAGGGAGGCCATGAGCAGTTCTTC.

This chain uses TRBV10-2 with TRBJ2-7, with 7 bases fitting TRBD2. Germline V CDR1 and CDR2: WSHSY, SAAADI. The CDR3 sequence is 14 residues long. V trimming: 5 bases; J trimming: 5 bases; junction bases outside the gene matches: 9. The CDR3 DNA reads as TGCGCCAGCAGTTCGGTCAGCGGGGAACACGAGCAGTACTTC. Protein: CASSSVSGEHEQYF.

This chain uses TRBV28 with TRBJ2-2; maybe TRBD1 (5 bases). The V gene's germline CDR1 is MDHEN and CDR2 SYDVKM. Trimming pared 3 bases from V and 6 bases from J, leaving 11 bases between. The CDR3 is made up of 14 amino acids. CDR3 DNA: TGTGCCAGCAGTTTGAGCGCAGGGTCCGGGGAGCTGTTTTTT. As protein: CASSLSAGSGELFF.

V gene TRBV30 combines with J gene TRBJ2-6; possibly TRBD1 for D (6 bases). The CDR3 runs 15 residues. The ends were cut back, 3 bases at V and 0 bases at J, with 9 bases in the middle. CDR1 and CDR2 (germline): GTSNPN, SVGIG (reference sequence). Here the CDR3 DNA reads TGTGCCTGGAGCCCAGGGGACTCTGGGGCCAACGTCCTGACTTTC. This gives the protein CAWSPGDSGANVLTF.

This chain joins TRBV4-3 and TRBJ2-3; D is perhaps TRBD1 or TRBD2 (5 bases each). The V gene lost 0 bases and the J gene lost 3 bases, with 13 bases spanning the gap. CDR1 and CDR2 (germline): LGHNA, YSLEER. The CDR3 has 16 amino acids. The DNA of the CDR3 is TGCGCCAGCAGCCAAGATCGAGAGGGGCGAACAGATACGCAGTATTTT. This encodes CASSQDREGRTDTQYF.